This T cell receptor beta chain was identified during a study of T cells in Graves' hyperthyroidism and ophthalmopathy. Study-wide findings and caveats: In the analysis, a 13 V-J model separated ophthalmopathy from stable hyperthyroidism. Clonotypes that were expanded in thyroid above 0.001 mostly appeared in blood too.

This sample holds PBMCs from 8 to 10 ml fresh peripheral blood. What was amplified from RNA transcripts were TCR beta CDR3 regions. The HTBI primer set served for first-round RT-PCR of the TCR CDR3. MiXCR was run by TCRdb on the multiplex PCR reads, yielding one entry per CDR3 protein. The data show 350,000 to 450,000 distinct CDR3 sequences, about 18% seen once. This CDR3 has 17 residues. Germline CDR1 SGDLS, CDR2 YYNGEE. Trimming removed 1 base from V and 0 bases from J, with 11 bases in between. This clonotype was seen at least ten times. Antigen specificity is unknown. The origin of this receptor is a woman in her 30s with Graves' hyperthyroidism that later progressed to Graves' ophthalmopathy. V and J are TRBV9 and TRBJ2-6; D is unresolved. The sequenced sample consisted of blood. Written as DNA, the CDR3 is TGTGCCAGCAGCGTATCATCGGCTAGCTCTGGGGCCAACGTCCTGACTTTC. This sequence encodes CASSVSSASSGANVLTF. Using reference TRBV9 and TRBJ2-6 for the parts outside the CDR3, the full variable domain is DSGVTQTPKHLITATGQRVTLRCSPRSGDLSVYWYQQSLDQGLQFLIQYYNGEERAKGNILERFSAQQFPDLHSELNLSSLELGDSALYFCASSVSSASSGANVLTFGAGSRLTVL.